The entry below gives a single T cell receptor beta chain sequence along with its context. Its antigen remains unknown. The entry originates in a study of shared clonotypes between healthy human individuals. CD45RO negativity and positive selection for CCR7 defined naive CD8 cells, a population that excluded terminally differentiated effector memory CD45RA+ cells. Findings and caveats of the study: Some naive CD4 clonotypes, roughly 5%, turned up in common across four donors. How much donors shared clonotypes was expected to be affected by sequencing depth.

The study ran the assay at deep level. Using immunoSEQ multiplex PCR, the repertoire was profiled, and TCRdb retains in-frame clones only, with some absent. The sample contains more than 2 million clones, less than 95% of which appear only once. Material for sequencing was naive CD8+ T cells sorted from blood. The sequence was collected from a man between 18 and 29 years old in good health.

CDR3 nucleotide sequence: TGTGCCATCAGTGGGGATACAGGGGTTAATGAAAAACTGTTTTTT. Protein: CAISGDTGVNEKLFF. The V call is TRBV10-3, the J call TRBJ1-4; 7 nucleotides agree with TRBD1. CDR1 is ENHRY and CDR2 is SYGVKD in the germline V gene. The V and J ends lost 4 bases and 4 bases, in that order; junction bases with no gene match: 6. The CDR3 spans 15 residues.